The 5 T cell receptor beta chains below were found in one sample sequenced in a study of siplizumab effects on memory and regulatory T cells. Libraries were prepared by immunoSEQ multiplex PCR; TCRdb keeps only in-frame clonotypes and omits some of them. The table includes around 100,000 clones, more than 85% detected once. The sequenced sample consisted of CD4+ T cells sorted from blood. Every receptor here comes from a human donor in good health. Some clones in this sample may be carry-over from other donors' samples.

V and J are TRBV6-6 and TRBJ2-6, with D uncertain. The CDR3 loop spans 14 amino acids. CDR1 is MNHNY, CDR2 SVGAGI, per germline (reference sequence). Trimming stripped 5 bases from V and 4 bases from J, with 9 bases between. CDR3 loop: CASSPYGGANVLTF. The CDR3 bases are TGTGCCAGCAGTCCATATGGGGGGGCCAACGTCCTGACTTTC.

The rearrangement uses TRBV7-9 and TRBJ2-2, with D possibly matching TRBD2 (5 bases). Germline values: CDR1 SEHNR, CDR2 FQNEAQ (reference sequence). The CDR3 totals 14 residues. V was trimmed by 2 bases and J by 4 bases, leaving 8 bases between them. The CDR3 coding sequence is TGTGCCAGCAGCTTAATAGGACTCACCGGGGAGCTGTTTTTT. It specifies CASSLIGLTGELFF.

The rearrangement uses TRBV9 and TRBJ2-7; D is unresolved. V was shortened by 0 bases and J by 0 bases, with 7 bases between the two germline ends. CDR3 length equals 14 residues. Germline V gene lookup returns CDR1 SGDLS and CDR2 YYNGEE. The CDR3 DNA sequence: TGTGCCAGCAGCGTAGGTAGTTCCTCCTACGAGCAGTACTTC. This codes for CASSVGSSSYEQYF.

The chain joins TRBV4-1 to TRBJ2-1, with TRBD1 identical over 9 bases. The CDR3 contains 15 residues. Germline V gene lookup returns CDR1 MGHRA and CDR2 YSYEKL. V lost 6 bases to trimming and J lost 4 bases; unmatched junction nucleotides: 7. CDR3 sequence: CASREGDRVYNEQFF. CDR3 sequence (DNA): TGCGCCAGCAGAGAGGGGGACAGGGTTTACAATGAGCAGTTCTTC.

The gene calls are TRBV7-2 and TRBJ2-2; weak D call: TRBD2 (6 bases). CDR3 length equals 16 residues. The V and J ends lost 2 bases and 0 bases respectively, with 10 bases between them. CDR1 SGHTA and CDR2 FQGNSA come from the germline V gene. The CDR3 here is CASSLFGRTNTGELFF. The CDR3 bases are TGTGCCAGCAGCTTATTCGGGAGAACGAACACCGGGGAGCTGTTTTTT.